This passage covers 18 T cell receptor beta chains from one sample sequenced in a study of T cells after yellow fever vaccination. MiXCR, run by TCRdb on the 5' RACE reads, gives a single entry per CDR3 protein. The sample has 300,000 to 400,000 distinct CDR3 sequences; about 10% are singletons. Sequenced material: CD4+ T cells sorted from PBMCs, taken 45 days after the yellow fever booster vaccination. The source of these receptors is a man between 18 and 35 years old who received the YFV17D yellow fever vaccine.

V usage is TRBV4-2 and J usage is TRBJ2-3; unclear D gene. The CDR3 spans 14 residues. Germline V gene lookup returns CDR1 LGHNA and CDR2 YNFKEQ. V shed 0 bases and J shed 3 bases, with 7 bases lying between them. CDR3 coding DNA: TGTGCCAGCAGCCAAGAGGTCTCGACAGATACGCAGTATTTT. Its translation is CASSQEVSTDTQYF.

The chain employs TRBV24-1 and TRBJ1-6; D not resolved. V lost 1 base, J lost 9 bases, and 6 bases lay in between. Per germline, CDR1 KGHDR and CDR2 SFDVKD. The CDR3 loop spans 13 amino acids. The CDR3 loop is CATSDFPSSPLHF. CDR3 bases: TGTGCCACCAGTGATTTTCCCAGTTCACCCCTCCACTTT.

The chain couples TRBV9 to TRBJ1-5; D remains unclear. CDR1 SGDLS and CDR2 YYNGEE come from the germline V gene. This CDR3 is 15 amino acids long. CDR3 sequence (DNA): TGTACTGTGTTCAGCCCGGGCGGAATCAATCAGCCCCAGCATTTT. Its translation is CTVFSPGGINQPQHF.

Only a few counts were recorded for this clonotype. The rearrangement uses TRBV11-2 and TRBJ2-1, with 8 positions matching TRBD2. The CDR3 extends over 16 amino acids. Per germline, CDR1 SGHAT and CDR2 FQNNGV. V trimming: 1 base; J trimming: 7 bases; junction bases outside the gene matches: 9. The CDR3 region is CASSLVSGTSVNEQFF. CDR3 in DNA: TGTGCCAGCAGCTTAGTGTCGGGGACTAGTGTAAATGAGCAGTTCTTC.

The chain couples TRBV6-6 to TRBJ2-7; D remains ambiguous. The CDR3 consists of 15 residues. Trimming cost V 0 bases and J 5 bases, with 14 bases left between them. Germline-derived CDR1 and CDR2 are MNHNY and SVGAGI (reference sequence). CDR3 in amino acids: CASSYSGRRRDEQYV. Written as DNA, the CDR3 is TGTGCCAGCAGTTACTCGGGCCGGAGAAGGGACGAGCAGTACGTC.

This clonotype was detected ten times or more. The V call is TRBV20-1, the J call TRBJ1-2; D possibly corresponds to TRBD1 (5 bases). V was cut by 1 base and J by 5 bases, with 8 bases left in between. The CDR3 length is 12 residues. CDR1 is DFQATT, CDR2 SNEGSKA, per germline (reference sequence). The CDR3 coding sequence is TGCAGTGCTAGAGCAGGGATTTATGGCTACACCTTC. Amino acids: CSARAGIYGYTF.

This clonotype was observed a handful of times. The chain carries TRBV12-5 and TRBJ1-2; TRBD1 matches 7 bases. The junction had 7 bases not matched to a gene; V was cut back by 7 bases and J by 8 bases. This CDR3 spans 12 amino acids. Looked up from germline, CDR1 is LGHNT and CDR2 is FRNRAP. CDR3 protein: CASARDSSGYTF. CDR3 DNA: TGTGCTAGTGCCAGGGACAGCTCGGGCTACACCTTC.

This clonotype was observed a handful of times. The junction departs from the called germline gene at one end, perhaps through a read error. The rearrangement joins TRBV18 to TRBJ1-1; 7 bases line up with TRBD1. CDR1 is KGHSH, CDR2 LQKENI, per germline. The CDR3 runs 14 residues. Here the CDR3 reads CAISPGQANTEAFF. In DNA, the CDR3 is TGTGCCATCTCACCAGGACAGGCGAACACTGAAGCTTTCTTT.

This clonotype was observed a handful of times. CDR3 protein: CSVDRGQETQYF. The DNA for the CDR3 is TGCAGCGTTGACAGGGGACAAGAGACCCAGTACTTC. This sequence joins TRBV29-1 and TRBJ2-5; maybe TRBD1 (6 bases). Trimming stripped 3 bases from V and 2 bases from J, with 7 bases between. This CDR3 is 12 amino acids long. CDR1 and CDR2 (germline): SQVTM, ANQGSEA.

This clonotype was observed a handful of times. This chain joins TRBV7-2 and TRBJ2-5, with D perhaps TRBD2 (6 bases). V lost 1 base and J lost 4, with 10 bases in between. This CDR3 is 14 amino acids long. Germline assignment: CDR1 SGHTA and CDR2 FQGNSA. This CDR3 reads CASSLGRDGETQYF. CDR3 in DNA: TGTGCCAGCAGCTTAGGGCGGGACGGAGAGACCCAGTACTTC.

The chain links TRBV28 to TRBJ2-2; 7 positions match TRBD1. The CDR3 is 16 amino acids. The germline gives CDR1 MDHEN, CDR2 SYDVKM. The ends lost 6 bases at V and 0 bases at J; junction bases unmatched: 7. CDR3 amino acids: CASSSTGVANTGELFF. The CDR3, as DNA: TGTGCCAGCAGCTCCACAGGGGTCGCGAACACCGGGGAGCTGTTTTTT.

This clonotype was counted once. The rearrangement links TRBV6-2 or TRBV6-3 to TRBJ2-5; D might be TRBD2 (6 bases). There are 14 residues in the CDR3. Germline CDR1 MNHEY, CDR2 SVGEGT. The V end lost 6 bases, the J end lost 4 bases, and 15 bases lay between the germline ends. CDR3 bases: TGTGCCAGCAGATCGACTAGAACCTTAGAGACCCAGTACTTC. It yields the protein CASRSTRTLETQYF.

This sequence joins TRBV5-4 and TRBJ2-7; tentative D call: TRBD2 (6 bases). CDR3 length: 13 amino acids. The V end was cut by 4 bases, the J end by 6 bases, with 14 bases between. Germline CDR1 reads SGHNT; CDR2 reads YYREEE (reference sequence). The CDR3 reads CASSVAGGREQYV. The CDR3 nucleotides are TGTGCCAGCAGCGTCGCCGGGGGTCGCGAGCAGTACGTC.

This clonotype was counted between two and nine times. The chain has TRBV2 and TRBJ1-5; no definite D call. Germline CDR1 is SNHLY and CDR2 is FYNNEI. The CDR3 is made up of 14 amino acids. Deletions cut 6 bases from V and 5 bases from J, with 14 bases between. The CDR3 bases are TGTGCCAGCAGCGAGGTAGGGATTGATCAGCCCCAGCATTTT. Translated: CASSEVGIDQPQHF.

This rearrangement joins TRBV24-1 to TRBJ2-3; maybe TRBD2 (5 bases). This CDR3 spans 13 amino acids. Germline-derived CDR1 and CDR2 are KGHDR and SFDVKD. The V end was cut by 9 bases, the J end by 3 bases, with 12 bases between. The CDR3 loop is CATEGTGTDTQYF. The CDR3 DNA reads TGTGCCACCGAGGGAACGGGGACAGATACGCAGTATTTT.

V usage is TRBV6-6 and J usage is TRBJ2-7; D is possibly TRBD2 (6 bases). This CDR3 region has 13 residues. CDR1 MNHNY and CDR2 SVGAGI come from the germline V gene (reference sequence). V lost 5 bases and J lost 4, with 12 bases in between. CDR3: CASSTLGGYEQYF. As DNA, the CDR3 is TGTGCCAGCAGTACGCTGGGGGGATACGAGCAGTACTTC.

The rearrangement joins TRBV7-9 to TRBJ2-7, with D perhaps assigned TRBD1 or TRBD2 (5 bases each). The germline V gene encodes CDR1 SEHNR and CDR2 FQNEAQ (reference sequence). The CDR3 extends over 15 amino acids. The V gene lost 1 base and the J gene lost 2 bases, with 12 bases spanning the gap. The CDR3 spells CASSLGGGYTYEQYF. CDR3 bases: TGTGCCAGCAGCTTAGGTGGGGGTTATACCTACGAGCAGTACTTC.

This clonotype has only a few counts. The chain combines TRBV6-1 with TRBJ1-5; D is unclear. CDR1 is MNHNS, CDR2 SASEGT, per germline. The CDR3 totals 14 residues. The V end lost 5 bases, the J end lost 2 bases, and 10 bases lay between the germline ends. The CDR3 DNA follows: TGTGCCAGCAGTCCGGCCAGTCGCAATCAGCCCCAGCATTTT. Amino acids: CASSPASRNQPQHF.